These T cell receptor beta chains were read from a single sample in a study of cytomegalovirus exposure and HLA in healthy donors. Sequenced by immunoSEQ multiplex PCR; TCRdb stores in-frame clones only, minus some. The data show 100,000 to 150,000 clones, more than 65% seen once. Sequencing was done on a sample of PBMCs. The receptors were gathered from a young man in good health and CMV-seronegative. Each CDR3 is given with its conserved first and last residue. The D gene is left open where the match is weak. Size tells how often a clone was seen (once, few, many) or the class of an expanded clone, and some rows leave it out.

>TRBJ2-7|TRBD1|TRBV10-3|NA
TGTGCCACCGCGGGACAGGGGGCTTACGAGCAGTACTTC
CATAGQGAYEQYF
>TRBJ2-3|NA|TRBV14|NA
TGTGCCAGCAGCCAAGGTTGGCGGGGTAGCACAGATACGCAGTATTTT
CASSQGWRGSTDTQYF
>TRBJ2-1|NA|TRBV9|NA
TGTGCCAGCAGCGTAGGTCTAGGCCCCAATGAGCAGTTCTTC
CASSVGLGPNEQFF
>TRBJ2-7|NA|TRBV7-9|NA
TGTGCCAGCAGCTCTCCGGGACTCTCCTACGAGCAGTACTTC
CASSSPGLSYEQYF
>TRBJ2-7|TRBD2|TRBV7-2|NA
TGTGCCAGCAGCTTAGGGGCTAGCGGCAGCTCCTACGAGCAGTACTTC
CASSLGASGSSYEQYF
>TRBJ1-6|NA|TRBV6-4|NA
TGTGCCAGCCGGGTGGATCCATATTCACCCCTCCACTTT
CASRVDPYSPLHF
>TRBJ1-1|TRBD1|TRBV5-1|NA
TGCGCCAGCAGCTTGGGGGGACAGGGGGGCTCTGAAGCTTTCTTT
CASSLGGQGGSEAFF
>TRBJ2-4|TRBD2|TRBV11-2|NA
TGTGCCAGCAGCTTAGTGACTAGCAGTAGAATAAACATTCAGTACTTC
CASSLVTSSRINIQYF
>TRBJ1-2|NA|TRBV2|NA
TGTGCCAGCAGTGAACCACGCGCGAGTAACTATGGCTACACCTTC
CASSEPRASNYGYTF
>TRBJ2-7|NA|TRBV14|NA
TGTGCCAGCAGCCAAGATCACAGGGAGAAGTACTTC
CASSQDHREKYF
>TRBJ2-2|NA|TRBV9|NA
TGTGCCAGCAGCGTAGGTTCCAGGGTTAACACCGGGGAGCTGTTTTTT
CASSVGSRVNTGELFF
>TRBJ2-1|TRBD2|TRBV11-2|once
TGTGCCAGCAGCCCTCGGACTAGCGGACACAATGAGCAGTTCTTC
CASSPRTSGHNEQFF
>TRBJ1-2|TRBD1|TRBV29-1|NA
TGCAGCGTTGCGGGACAGTCCCCGCGTTTTGGCTACACCTTC
CSVAGQSPRFGYTF
>TRBJ1-2|NA|TRBV4-2|NA
TGTGCCAGCAGGCAGACAGGTGACTATGGCTACACCTTC
CASRQTGDYGYTF
>TRBJ1-6|NA|TRBV6-5|few
TGTGCCAGCACCCCGGGGCAGGGAGGTTCACCCCTCCACTTT
CASTPGQGGSPLHF
>TRBJ2-3|NA|TRBV7-2|once
TGTGCCAGCAGCTTTTGGGCCACAGATACGCAGTATTTT
CASSFWATDTQYF
>TRBJ1-6|NA|TRBV4-2|few
TGTGCCAGCAGCCAAGAGCCAGGTGGGCCCCTCCACTTT
CASSQEPGGPLHF
>TRBJ2-3|NA|TRBV6-5|NA
TGTGCCAGCAGTTGGCAGTCTAGCACAGATACGCAGTATTTT
CASSWQSSTDTQYF
>TRBJ1-1|TRBD1|TRBV10-3|NA
TGTGCCATCAGTGCCGATCCGGGACAGCCCACTGAAGCTTTCTTT
CAISADPGQPTEAFF
>TRBJ1-4|NA|TRBV11-2|NA
TGTGCCAGCAGTGCGAGTAATGAAAAACTGTTTTTT
CASSASNEKLFF
>TRBJ1-6|NA|TRBV18|NA
TGTGCCAGCTCACCGGTCGGGGACACCCAAAAGAATTCACCCCTCCACTTT
CASSPVGDTQKNSPLHF
>TRBJ2-7|TRBD1|TRBV5-4|NA
TGTGCCAGCAGCTACTATGACAGGGGCGTATACGAGCAGTACTTC
CASSYYDRGVYEQYF
>TRBJ2-7|NA|TRBV5-1|NA
TGCGCCAGCAGCGGACGACCCGGGGAAAGGGAGCAGTACTTC
CASSGRPGEREQYF
>TRBJ2-1|NA|TRBV5-1|NA
TGCGTCAGCAGCTTGGCGACTCTTAATGAGCAGTTCTTC
CVSSLATLNEQFF
>TRBJ2-1|NA|TRBV15|NA
TGTGCCACCAGCAGAAAGCCAACCCTCATCAATGAGCAGTTCTTC
CATSRKPTLINEQFF
>TRBJ2-1|TRBD2|TRBV11-2|NA
TGTGCCAGCAGCTTAGCTAAGGGGACTAGCGGGGGCGATGAGCAGTTCTTC
CASSLAKGTSGGDEQFF
>TRBJ2-7|NA|TRBV5-1|NA
TGCGCCAGCAGCTTGCAGGGCCCGACCTACGAGCAGTACTTC
CASSLQGPTYEQYF
>TRBJ1-2|NA|TRBV25-1|NA
TGTGCCAGCAGTGATGATTACATTTCTGGCTACACCTTC
CASSDDYISGYTF
>TRBJ1-2|NA|TRBV19|NA
TGTGCCAGTAGTAGTGTGGGCAGTTTAAGGGGCTACACCTTC
CASSSVGSLRGYTF
>TRBJ2-5|NA|TRBV5-6|few
TGTGCCAGCAGCTTAGTGATCCAGCAAGAGACCCAGTACTTC
CASSLVIQQETQYF
>TRBJ2-3|TRBD1|TRBV2|few
TGTGCCAGCACCTGGACAGGGGGCGTGCGTTCGGATACGCAGTATTTT
CASTWTGGVRSDTQYF
>TRBJ2-1|TRBD1|TRBV7-9|NA
TGTGCCGTAAGCTCCCGGGGGGACAGGGTCGCCAATGAGCAGTTCTTC
CAVSSRGDRVANEQFF
>TRBJ2-3|TRBD2|TRBV5-1|NA
TGCGCCAGCAGTCTGCGGGGGGTCAGCACAGATACGCAGTATTTT
CASSLRGVSTDTQYF
>TRBJ2-7|NA|TRBV13|NA
TGTGCCAGCAGCTTCAGTGACTTAACCTACGAGCAGTACTTC
CASSFSDLTYEQYF
>TRBJ1-1|TRBD1|TRBV6-5|few
TGTGCCAGCAGGGGGACAGGGGACACTGAAGCTTTCTTT
CASRGTGDTEAFF
>TRBJ2-1|TRBD1|TRBV27|NA
TGTGCCAGCAGACCCCCTCGGGACAGGGGGCGCATAGCTTTCAATGAGCAGTTCTTC
CASRPPRDRGRIAFNEQFF
>TRBJ1-2|NA|TRBV28|NA
TGTGCCAGCAGTTTAGCGGCGGGTTTGGGCTACACCTTC
CASSLAAGLGYTF